The T cell receptor beta chain described here comes from a study of T cells in Graves' hyperthyroidism and ophthalmopathy. In germline, CDR1 is MGHDK, CDR2 SYGVNS. The CDR3 is made up of 11 amino acids. V dropped 10 bases and J dropped 4 bases, with 10 bases sitting between them. The source material, RNA transcripts, was used to amplify TCR beta CDR3 regions. Initially, a first-round RT-PCR of the TCR CDR3 employed the HTBI primer set. TCRdb redid the calling of the multiplex PCR reads with MiXCR, one entry per CDR3 protein. The data show roughly 700,000 distinct CDR3 sequences, 17% seen once. This clonotype was obtained from a man in his fifties or sixties with Graves' hyperthyroidism. The sequenced material came from blood. V and J are TRBV25-1 and TRBJ2-5, with D perhaps matching TRBD1 (6 bases). CDR3 sequence: CATGQRETQYF. CDR3 bases: TGTGCCACCGGACAGAGAGAGACCCAGTACTTC.